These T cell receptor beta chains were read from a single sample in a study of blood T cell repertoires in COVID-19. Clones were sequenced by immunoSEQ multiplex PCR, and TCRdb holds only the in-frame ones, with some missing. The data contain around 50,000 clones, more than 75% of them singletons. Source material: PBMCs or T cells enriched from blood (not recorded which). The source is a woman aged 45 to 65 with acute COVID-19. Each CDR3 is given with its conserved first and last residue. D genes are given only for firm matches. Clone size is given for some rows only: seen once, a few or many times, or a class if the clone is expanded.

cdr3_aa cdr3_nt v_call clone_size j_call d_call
CASSFQHSDEQYF TGTGCCAGCAGTTTCCAACATAGCGACGAGCAGTACTTC TRBV27 . TRBJ2-7 .
CASSALAGYADTQYF TGTGCCAGTAGCGCCCTAGCGGGGTATGCAGATACGCAGTATTTT TRBV19 . TRBJ2-3 TRBD2
CASSEAIQDSNIVYEQYF TGTGCCAGCAGTGAAGCGATACAGGACAGTAACATTGTCTACGAGCAGTACTTC TRBV6-1 . TRBJ2-7 .
CAWSVRSGYTDTQYF TGTGCCTGGAGTGTACGAAGCGGCTACACAGATACGCAGTATTTT TRBV30 . TRBJ2-3 .
CASSARATGGKNIQYF TGTGCCAGCAGCGCACGGGCCACGGGGGGGAAAAACATTCAGTACTTC TRBV5-4 . TRBJ2-4 TRBD2
CASTGLAGDTGELFF TGTGCCAGCACCGGACTAGCGGGGGACACCGGGGAGCTGTTTTTT TRBV6-5 . TRBJ2-2 TRBD2
CASGLQPDRRNYNSPLHF TGTGCTAGTGGTTTGCAACCAGACAGGCGCAACTATAATTCACCCCTCCACTTT TRBV12-5 . TRBJ1-6 .
CASSQDLREGQPQHF TGTGCCAGCAGCCAAGATCTTAGGGAGGGGCAGCCCCAGCATTTT TRBV3-1/TRBV3-2 . TRBJ1-5 .
CASSRDRGQEKLFF TGTGCCAGCAGCCGGGACAGGGGGCAAGAAAAACTGTTTTTT TRBV5-4 . TRBJ1-4 TRBD1
CASGTGAYEQYF TGTGCCAGTGGGACAGGGGCCTACGAGCAGTACTTC TRBV19 . TRBJ2-7 TRBD1
CASSLGERAYEQYF TGCGCCAGCAGCTTGGGGGAGAGGGCCTACGAGCAGTACTTC TRBV5-1 . TRBJ2-7 .
CASRGQGGRSNEKLFF TGTGCCAGCAGGGGACAGGGAGGGAGGTCCAATGAAAAACTGTTTTTT TRBV2 . TRBJ1-4 TRBD1
CASSLAGLAGGPYEQYF TGCGCCAGCAGCTTGGCGGGACTAGCGGGGGGGCCATACGAGCAGTACTTC TRBV5-1 . TRBJ2-7 TRBD2
CASSSTGTGLGKNSPLHF TGTGCCAGCAGCTCAACCGGGACAGGATTGGGAAAAAATTCACCCCTCCACTTT TRBV7-9 . TRBJ1-6 TRBD1
CASTEDRATEAFF TGTGCCAGCACCGAGGACAGGGCGACTGAAGCTTTCTTT TRBV6-5 . TRBJ1-1 TRBD1
CASSTDPRDEQYF TGTGCCAGCAGCACGGACCCGAGGGACGAGCAGTACTTC TRBV11-2 . TRBJ2-7 .
CAWNVAGGPSTDTQYF TGTGCCTGGAACGTAGCGGGGGGCCCTAGCACAGATACGCAGTATTTT TRBV30 . TRBJ2-3 TRBD2
CASSPGTGGIGELFF TGCGCCAGCAGCCCCGGGACAGGGGGTATCGGGGAGCTGTTTTTT TRBV5-1 . TRBJ2-2 TRBD1
CASPLHLRSSYNEQFF TGTGCCAGCCCGCTACACTTGCGGAGCTCCTACAATGAGCAGTTCTTC TRBV7-6 . TRBJ2-1 .
CASSLFGQGDSPLHF TGTGCCAGCAGCTTATTTGGACAGGGAGATTCACCCCTCCACTTT TRBV3-1/TRBV3-2 few TRBJ1-6 TRBD1
CASSHGGKF TGCGCCAGCAGTCACGGAGGGAAGTTT TRBV23-1 . TRBJ1-6 .
CASRAGQGNYGYTF TGTGCCAGCAGGGCGGGACAGGGAAACTATGGCTACACCTTC TRBV6-5 few TRBJ1-2 TRBD1
CASRARGTQYF TGTGCCAGCAGAGCAAGAGGGACCCAGTACTTC TRBV12-3/TRBV12-4 . TRBJ2-5 .
CASSPRLAGEERAGELFF TGTGCCAGTAGTCCCAGACTAGCGGGGGAGGAAAGGGCCGGGGAGCTGTTTTTT TRBV19 . TRBJ2-2 TRBD2
CASIRGQGAGEAFF TGTGCCAGCATCAGGGGACAGGGGGCTGGTGAAGCTTTCTTT TRBV2 . TRBJ1-1 TRBD1
CASSEWGPGRMLYGYTF TGTGCCAGCAGCGAATGGGGGCCGGGACGGATGTTATATGGCTACACCTTC TRBV2 . TRBJ1-2 .
CASSLELAGGHEQFF TGCGCCAGCAGCTTGGAACTAGCGGGGGGCCATGAGCAGTTCTTC TRBV5-1 . TRBJ2-1 TRBD2
CASSLALAGGLGNIQYF TGTGCCAGCAGCTTAGCGCTAGCGGGGGGGCTAGGGAACATTCAGTACTTC TRBV7-8 . TRBJ2-4 TRBD2
CASSQGTLSYEQYF TGTGCCAGCAGCCAGGGGACCCTCTCCTACGAGCAGTACTTC TRBV9 few TRBJ2-7 .
CASSQDWGQASYGYTF TGTGCCAGCAGCCAAGATTGGGGACAGGCTAGTTATGGCTACACCTTC TRBV14 . TRBJ1-2 TRBD1
CASMAGTGAYEQYF TGTGCCAGCATGGCCGGGACAGGGGCCTACGAGCAGTACTTC TRBV2 . TRBJ2-7 TRBD1
CASGLGSIFSYNEQFF TGTGCTAGTGGTTTGGGGAGCATATTCTCCTACAATGAGCAGTTCTTC TRBV12-5 . TRBJ2-1 .
CASSVTGTVNEQYF TGCGCCAGCAGCGTCACCGGGACAGTGAACGAGCAGTACTTC TRBV5-1 . TRBJ2-7 TRBD1
CASSARVGGGEAFF TGTGCCAGCAGCGCACGGGTTGGCGGGGGTGAAGCTTTCTTT TRBV7-9 few TRBJ1-1 .
CASSLTGDEQYF TGTGCCAGCAGCCTGACAGGGGACGAGCAGTACTTC TRBV7-9 medium-sized TRBJ2-7 TRBD1
CASSQMTGNTEAFF TGTGCCAGCTCACAAATGACTGGGAACACTGAAGCTTTCTTT TRBV18 . TRBJ1-1 .
CASSSPGGTGNTIYF TGTGCCAGCAGCAGCCCGGGGGGCACTGGAAACACCATATATTTT TRBV11-3 . TRBJ1-3 .
CASSHPERNLFF TGTGCCAGCAGCCATCCCGAGAGGAATCTGTTTTTT TRBV4-2 few TRBJ1-4 .
CASSPRVGSGNTIYF TGCGCCAGCAGCCCCAGGGTTGGCTCTGGAAACACCATATATTTT TRBV10-1 . TRBJ1-3 .
CASTTGIGNQPQHF TGTGCCAGCACTACAGGGATCGGCAATCAGCCCCAGCATTTT TRBV6-5 . TRBJ1-5 .
CASSLIVQETQYF TGTGCCAGCTCACTAATAGTACAAGAGACCCAGTACTTC TRBV18 . TRBJ2-5 .